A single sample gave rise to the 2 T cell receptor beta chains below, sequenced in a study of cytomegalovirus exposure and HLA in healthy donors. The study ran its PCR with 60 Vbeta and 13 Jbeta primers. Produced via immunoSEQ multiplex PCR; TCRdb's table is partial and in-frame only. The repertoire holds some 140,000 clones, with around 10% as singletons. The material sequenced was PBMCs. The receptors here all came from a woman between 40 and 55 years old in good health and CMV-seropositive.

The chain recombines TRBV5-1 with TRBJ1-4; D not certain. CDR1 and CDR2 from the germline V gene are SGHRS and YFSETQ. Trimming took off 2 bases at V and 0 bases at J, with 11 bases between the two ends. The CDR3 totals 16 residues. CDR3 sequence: CASSFNSLATNEKLFF. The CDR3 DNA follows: TGCGCCAGCAGCTTCAACAGCCTTGCAACTAATGAAAAACTGTTTTTT.

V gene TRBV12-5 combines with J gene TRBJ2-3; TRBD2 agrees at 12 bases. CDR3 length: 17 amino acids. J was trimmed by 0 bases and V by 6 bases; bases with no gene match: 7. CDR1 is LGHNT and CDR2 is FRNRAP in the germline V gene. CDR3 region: CASGLASGGVSTDTQYF. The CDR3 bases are TGTGCTAGTGGGCTCGCTAGCGGGGGGGTTAGCACAGATACGCAGTATTTT.